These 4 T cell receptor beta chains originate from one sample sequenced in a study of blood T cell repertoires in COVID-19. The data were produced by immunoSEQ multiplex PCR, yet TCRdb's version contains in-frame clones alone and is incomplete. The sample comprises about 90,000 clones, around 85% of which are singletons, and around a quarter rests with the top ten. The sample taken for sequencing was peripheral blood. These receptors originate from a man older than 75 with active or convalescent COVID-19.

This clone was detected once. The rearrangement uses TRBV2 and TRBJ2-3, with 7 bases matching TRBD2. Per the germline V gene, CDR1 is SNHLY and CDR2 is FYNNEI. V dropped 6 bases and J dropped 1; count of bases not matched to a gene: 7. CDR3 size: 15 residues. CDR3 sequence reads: CASRGRAGGTDTQYF. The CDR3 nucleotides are TGTGCCAGCAGGGGCCGGGCGGGGGGCACAGATACGCAGTATTTT.

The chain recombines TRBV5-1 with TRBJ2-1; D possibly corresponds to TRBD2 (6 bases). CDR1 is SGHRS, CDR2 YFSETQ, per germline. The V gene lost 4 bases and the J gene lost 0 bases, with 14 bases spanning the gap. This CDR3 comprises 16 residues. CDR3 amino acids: CASSGTAGSSYNEQFF. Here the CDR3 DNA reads TGCGCCAGCAGCGGGACTGCAGGTAGCTCCTACAATGAGCAGTTCTTC.

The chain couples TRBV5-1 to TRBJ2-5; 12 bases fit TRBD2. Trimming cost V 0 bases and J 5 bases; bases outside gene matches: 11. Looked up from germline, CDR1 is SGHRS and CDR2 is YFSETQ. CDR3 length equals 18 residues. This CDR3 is CASSLASGGASGRETQYF. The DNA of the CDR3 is TGCGCCAGCAGCTTGGCTAGCGGGGGGGCCTCCGGCAGGGAGACCCAGTACTTC.

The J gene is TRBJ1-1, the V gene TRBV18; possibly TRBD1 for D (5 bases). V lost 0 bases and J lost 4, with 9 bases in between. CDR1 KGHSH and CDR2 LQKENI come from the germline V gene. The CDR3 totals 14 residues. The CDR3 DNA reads TGTGCCAGCTCACCACCGCCAGGGCTCACTGAAGCTTTCTTT. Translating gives CASSPPPGLTEAFF.